Presented here are 27 T cell receptor beta chains from one specimen sequenced in a study of T cell clonality in common variable immunodeficiency. Using immunoSEQ multiplex PCR, the repertoire was profiled, and TCRdb retains in-frame clones only, with some absent. The profile covers around 52,000 clones, none occurring a single time. The sequenced material came from peripheral blood mononuclear cells. The receptors come from a person between 18 and 75 years old in good health.

This clone was picked up many times. The read ends 3 residues shy of where the CDR3 ends; the end is completed using the germline J gene. The chain carries TRBV20-1 and TRBJ2-7; D possibly corresponds to TRBD2 (6 bases). Trimming cost V 6 bases and J 6 bases, with 18 bases left between them. Germline assignment: CDR1 DFQATT and CDR2 SNEGSKA (reference sequence). The CDR3 contains 13 residues. The sequenced part of the CDR3 DNA is TGCAGTGCCTCCCTCGGGGGAGCTGTCGAG. Translation gives CSASLGGAVE. Given in full, the CDR3 is CSASLGGAVEQYF.

This clone was counted ten times or more. The read ends 3 residues shy of where the CDR3 ends; the end is completed using the germline J gene. This rearrangement joins TRBV19 to TRBJ1-1; TRBD1 matches at 8 bases. The CDR3 length is 13 residues. The germline V gene has CDR1 LNHDA and CDR2 SQIVND (reference sequence). The V gene end was trimmed by 8 bases and the J gene end by 1 base; junction bases not matched to a gene: 3. Incomplete CDR3 DNA: TGTGCCAGTGGACAGGGAGCGAACACTGAA. Protein: CASGQGANTE. Given in full, the CDR3 is CASGQGANTEAFF.

There are many counts of this clone. The read terminates 3 residues before the CDR3 end, so the remaining end is supplied by the germline J gene. The genes are TRBV20-1 and TRBJ2-1, with a tentative D call TRBD2 (5 bases). From germline, CDR1 is DFQATT and CDR2 SNEGSKA (reference sequence). V was trimmed by 0 bases and J by 7 bases, leaving 13 bases between them. CDR3 length: 14 residues. The CDR3 spells CSARDRVSVNEQFF. The CDR3 DNA, read in part, is TGCAGTGCTAGAGATAGGGTTAGCGTAAATGAG.

This clone was seen ten or more times. The CDR3 end falls 3 residues outside the read, so it is completed with the germline J gene. The chain joins TRBV7-9 to TRBJ1-2, with D perhaps TRBD1 (5 bases). V lost 3 bases, J lost 5 bases, and 7 bases lay in between. Germline loops: CDR1 SEHNR, CDR2 FQNEAQ (reference sequence). The CDR3 is 12 amino acids. CDR3 DNA, as far as it was read: TGTGCCAGCAGCTTCAGGGAATATGGC. It codes for CASSFREYG. The entire CDR3 is CASSFREYGYTF.

In its sample, this clone was seen many times. The read comes to an end 3 residues before the CDR3 does, leaving the germline J gene to fill in the end. V and J are TRBV6-2 or TRBV6-3 and TRBJ1-2, with a tentative D call TRBD1 (6 bases). V was clipped by 8 bases and J by 2 bases, with 21 bases between them. The CDR3 has 16 amino acids. In germline, CDR1 is MNHEY, CDR2 SVGEGT. This chain's CDR3 is CASSTAYRVENYGYTF. The sequenced CDR3 bases are TGTGCCAGCTCAACGGCTTACAGGGTAGAGAACTATGGC.

The sample holds many counts of this clone. The sequence runs out 3 residues before the end of the CDR3; the remainder is reconstructed from the germline J gene. The chain combines TRBV10-3 with TRBJ1-3, with D perhaps TRBD1 (6 bases). V lost 10 bases, J lost 0 bases, and 13 bases lay in between. The germline V gene has CDR1 ENHRY and CDR2 SYGVKD. The CDR3 covers 14 residues. The CDR3 sequence is CATRWTDSGNTIYF. The part of the CDR3 DNA that was read is TGTGCCACCAGATGGACAGACTCTGGAAACACC.

The table lists this clone with many counts. A junction boundary mismatches the germline segment, possibly from a read error. The CDR3 goes on 3 residues after the read ends, and that part is filled in from the germline J gene. The chain has TRBV4-2 and TRBJ2-5; a weak D match, TRBD2 (5 bases). The CDR3 covers 17 residues. In germline, CDR1 is LGHNA, CDR2 YNFKEQ. The CDR3 loop is CASSQEAVPDSQETQYF. The sequenced part of the CDR3 DNA is TGCGCCAGCAGCCAAGAAGCGGTCCCCGATAGCCAAGAGACC.

With respect to this clone: The DNA ends 3 residues before the CDR3 does, and the rest of the CDR3 is filled in from the germline J gene. This sequence joins TRBV7-9 and TRBJ1-1; D is undetermined. Germline V gives CDR1 SEHNR, CDR2 FQNEAQ (reference sequence). This CDR3 has 12 amino acids. The sequenced part of the CDR3 DNA is TGTGCCAGCAGCTTAGCGCTTGAGGGA. Translating gives CASSLALEG. The entire CDR3 sequence reads CASSLALEGAFF.

Ten or more counts support this clone. The sequenced part of the CDR3 DNA is TGTGCCAGCAGCGTAGGAGTAGCAGTTATGAACACTGAA. It specifies CASSVGVAVMNTE. The entire CDR3 is CASSVGVAVMNTEAFF. J is TRBJ1-1 and V is TRBV9; the D is unclear. The observed sequence ends 3 residues before the CDR3 terminus, with the missing tail filled in from the germline J gene. The length of the CDR3 is 16 residues. Germline V gives CDR1 SGDLS, CDR2 YYNGEE. V was cut by 0 bases and J by 0 bases, with 12 bases left in between. The full variable domain, completed using reference TRBV9 and TRBJ1-1, is DSGVTQTPKHLITATGQRVTLRCSPRSGDLSVYWYQQSLDQGLQFLIQYYNGEERAKGNILERFSAQQFPDLHSELNLSSLELGDSALYFCASSVGVAVMNTEAFFGQGTRLTVV.

In this sample, this clone turned up many times. The CDR3 end lies 3 residues beyond the end of the read and is filled in from the germline J gene. The chain recombines TRBV10-3 with TRBJ1-5; 8 positions agree with TRBD1. The CDR3 has 15 amino acids. V shed 4 bases and J 2 bases; nucleotides not matched to a gene: 4. Germline V lookup: CDR1 ENHRY, CDR2 SYGVKD. Incomplete CDR3 DNA: TGTGCCATCAGTGTCTCGACAGGGGGCAATCAGCCC. This translates into CAISVSTGGNQP. In full, the CDR3 is CAISVSTGGNQPQHF.

This clone was observed at least ten times. The read finishes 3 residues shy of the CDR3 end, and the germline J gene is used to complete it. The rearrangement links TRBV29-1 to TRBJ2-3; a weak D match, TRBD1 (6 bases). Deletions cut 8 bases from V and 0 bases from J, with 12 bases between. Per the germline V gene, CDR1 is SQVTM and CDR2 is ANQGSEA. This CDR3 is 13 amino acids long. CDR3 protein: CSTWTASTDTQYF. CDR3 DNA (partial): TGCAGCACATGGACAGCTAGCACAGATACG.

This clone was counted at least ten times. From the germline J gene comes the end of the CDR3, since the read stops 3 residues before it. The J gene is TRBJ2-3, the V gene TRBV20-1, with TRBD2 identical over 13 bases. Germline-derived CDR1 and CDR2 are DFQATT and SNEGSKA (reference sequence). This CDR3 contains 19 residues. The V and J ends lost 0 bases and 0 bases, in that order; junction bases with no gene match: 9. The CDR3 is CSARDIVLAGGSSTDTQYF. Partial CDR3 DNA: TGCAGTGCTAGAGATATCGTACTAGCGGGAGGGTCTAGCACAGATACG.

This clone was seen repeatedly, ten times or more. The read ends 3 residues early relative to the CDR3; the germline J gene fills the gap. V is TRBV14 and J is TRBJ1-2; TRBD1 matches at 7 bases. V gave up 5 bases and J gave up 6 bases; unmatched junction bases: 12. Germline V CDR1 and CDR2: SGHDN, FVKESK. The CDR3 is made up of 15 amino acids. CDR3 residues: CASSSYRQGRNGYTF. The sequenced CDR3 bases are TGTGCCAGCAGCTCCTACCGACAGGGAAGGAATGGC.

The table lists this clone with many counts. The CDR3 protein is CASSRTSGSGAGELFF. The sequenced CDR3 bases are TGCGCCAGCAGCAGGACTAGCGGGAGTGGTGCCGGGGAG. This chain links TRBV5-1 with TRBJ2-2; TRBD2 agrees at 13 bases. The read gets to within 3 residues of the CDR3 end, and the germline J gene fills in the rest. There are 16 residues in the CDR3. The trim removed 4 bases at V and 6 bases at J, leaving 6 bases unmatched. Germline CDR1 reads SGHRS; CDR2 reads YFSETQ.

This clone was recorded at least ten times. Sequencing ends 3 residues short of the CDR3 end; the germline J gene provides the rest. This chain uses TRBV20-1 with TRBJ1-3; the D gene is possibly TRBD1 (6 bases). With 0 bases removed from V and 4 bases from J, the gap between germline ends came to 10 bases. The CDR3 is 14 residues long. CDR1 and CDR2 from the germline V gene are DFQATT and SNEGSKA (reference sequence). The CDR3 loop reads CSARDGGAGNTIYF. The covered CDR3 bases are TGCAGTGCTAGAGATGGGGGGGCGGGAAACACC.

This clone was observed many times. The sequenced fragment ends 3 residues before the CDR3 boundary, so the rest is inferred from the germline J gene. This rearrangement joins TRBV20-1 to TRBJ1-1; D gene unclear. From germline, CDR1 is DFQATT and CDR2 SNEGSKA (reference sequence). The CDR3 has 14 residues. The V and J ends lost 5 bases and 4 bases respectively, with 17 bases between them. This CDR3 reads CSALRAAGSTEAFF. Partial CDR3 DNA: TGCAGTGCTCTTAGAGCAGCGGGATCCACTGAA.

This clone has a count of ten or more. Read data end 3 residues before the CDR3 end; the end is taken from the germline J gene. This chain links TRBV6-2 or TRBV6-3 with TRBJ2-5; 8 nucleotides align to TRBD1. This CDR3 comprises 14 residues. Germline V CDR1 and CDR2: MNHEY, SVGEGT. V trimming: 7 bases; J trimming: 5 bases; junction bases outside the gene matches: 9. The CDR3 is CASKVQGAMETQYF. CDR3 bases read: TGTGCCAGCAAAGTCCAGGGGGCAATGGAGACC.

This clone has at least ten counts. The observed sequence ends 3 residues before the CDR3 terminus, with the missing tail filled in from the germline J gene. This chain connects TRBV20-1 to TRBJ2-7; 12 nucleotides align to TRBD2. After removal of 6 bases from V and 3 bases from J, the junction contained 6 bases not matched to a gene. This CDR3 comprises 14 residues. CDR1 is DFQATT and CDR2 is SNEGSKA in the germline V gene (reference sequence). The CDR3 spells CSAPRTSGIYEQYF. The sequenced part of the CDR3 DNA is TGCAGTGCCCCCAGGACTAGCGGGATCTACGAG.

This clone was picked up many times. The CDR3 end lies 3 residues beyond the end of the read and is filled in from the germline J gene. This chain links TRBV3-1 (or the pseudogene TRBV3-2) with TRBJ1-4; D remains ambiguous. This CDR3 has 15 amino acids. Trimming took 4 bases from V and 4 from J, leaving 13 bases between them. In germline, CDR1 is LGHDT, CDR2 YNNKEL (reference sequence). CDR3 DNA, as far as it was read: TGTGCCAGCAGCCGCCCATCGACGGGTAATGAAAAA. This codes for CASSRPSTGNEK. The entire CDR3 protein reads CASSRPSTGNEKLFF.

There are many counts of this clone. The CDR3 end is not reached by the read, which stops 3 residues before it; the germline J gene fills it in. The V gene is TRBV28, the J gene TRBJ2-7; D perhaps matches TRBD2 (6 bases). V lost 1 base, J lost 0 bases, and 16 bases lay in between. In germline, CDR1 is MDHEN, CDR2 SYDVKM. This CDR3 has 17 amino acids. CDR3 bases read: TGTGCCAGCAGTTTATCTAGCGCTGCTACGAGCTCCTACGAG. Translating gives CASSLSSAATSSYE. The whole CDR3 reads CASSLSSAATSSYEQYF.

This clone has at least ten counts. From the germline J gene comes the end of the CDR3, since the read stops 3 residues before it. The genes are TRBV20-1 and TRBJ1-5; D is undetermined. Germline V gene lookup returns CDR1 DFQATT and CDR2 SNEGSKA (reference sequence). The CDR3 runs 14 residues. V was trimmed by 4 bases and J by 0 bases, leaving 10 bases between them. This CDR3 is CSAKGLYSNQPQHF. Incomplete CDR3 DNA: TGCAGTGCTAAGGGCCTCTATAGCAATCAGCCC.

This clone was detected ten times or more. The read terminates 3 residues before the CDR3 end, so the remaining end is supplied by the germline J gene. The chain recombines TRBV20-1 with TRBJ1-1; 7 bases agree with TRBD1. CDR3 length: 10 amino acids. Per germline, CDR1 DFQATT and CDR2 SNEGSKA (reference sequence). The CDR3 spells CSATGGEAFF. The sequenced part of the CDR3 DNA is TGCAGTGCTACAGGGGGGGAA.

This clone has ten or more counts. CDR3 bases read: TGTGCCAGCAGCTTAACCGGGGTCCATGAG. Amino acid sequence: CASSLTGVHE. The CDR3 in full is CASSLTGVHEQFF. V and J are TRBV7-3 and TRBJ2-1; the D gene is possibly TRBD2 (5 bases). With the read ending 3 residues before the CDR3 end, the germline J gene is used to fill in that end. Germline loops: CDR1 SGHTA, CDR2 FQGTGA. The length of the CDR3 is 13 residues. V was cut by 0 bases and J by 8 bases, with 8 bases left in between.

This clone was observed at least ten times. The read finishes 3 residues shy of the CDR3 end, and the germline J gene is used to complete it. The chain has TRBV19 and TRBJ1-1; D might be TRBD1 (6 bases). The CDR3 consists of 13 residues. V was shortened by 6 bases and J by 1 base, with 9 bases between the two germline ends. Germline loops: CDR1 LNHDA, CDR2 SQIVND (reference sequence). The CDR3 bases that were read are TGTGCCAGTAGGGACAGATCGAACACTGAA. Translated: CASRDRSNTE. In full, the CDR3 reads CASRDRSNTEAFF. Looking up the rest from reference TRBV19 and TRBJ1-1 gives the full variable domain: DGGITQSPKYLFRKEGQNVTLSCEQNLNHDAMYWYRQDPGQGLRLIYYSQIVNDFQKGDIAEGYSVSREKKESFPLTVTSAQKNPTAFYLCASRDRSNTEAFFGQGTRLTVV.

This clone was recorded many times. The CDR3 goes on 3 residues after the read ends, and that part is filled in from the germline J gene. The chain joins TRBV20-1 to TRBJ1-5; D ambiguous. Trimming shortened V by 4 bases and J by 3 bases, and 16 bases separated the two germline ends. The CDR3 totals 15 residues. Germline V CDR1 and CDR2: DFQATT, SNEGSKA (reference sequence). The CDR3 bases that were read are TGCAGTGCTACACGAGGCCCCTTCTCCAATCAGCCC. Translation gives CSATRGPFSNQP. In full, the CDR3 reads CSATRGPFSNQPQHF.

This clone was recorded at least ten times. The read is 3 residues too short to cover the CDR3 end, so that end is filled in from the germline J gene. The chain has TRBV6-2 or TRBV6-3 and TRBJ1-5, with a possible D match to TRBD1 (6 bases). Germline V gene sequence: CDR1 MNHEY, CDR2 SVGEGT. The germline V and J ends were trimmed by 0 bases and 1 base, with 13 bases remaining between them. The CDR3 length is 17 residues. The CDR3 sequence: CASSYSNRVWSNQPQHF. Incomplete CDR3 DNA: TGTGCCAGCAGTTACTCTAACAGGGTCTGGAGCAATCAGCCC.

In its sample, this clone was seen a few times. The sequence runs out 3 residues before the end of the CDR3; the remainder is reconstructed from the germline J gene. Other DNA sequences from this sample encode an identical CDR3 as well. This sequence joins TRBV5-1 and TRBJ2-3; 12 nucleotides match TRBD2. V lost 6 bases and J lost 0; bases outside the gene matches: 5. The germline V gene has CDR1 SGHRS and CDR2 YFSETQ. The CDR3 totals 16 residues. The CDR3 loop reads CASNSGLAGSTDTQYF. The sequenced part of the CDR3 DNA is TGCGCCAGCAATAGTGGACTAGCGGGGAGCACAGATACG.